The 27 T cell receptor beta chains below come from one sample, sequenced in a study of response to subunit inactivated influenza vaccine. Each CDR3 protein is one row after TCRdb ran MiXCR on the RT-PCR reads. The sample records about 520,000 distinct CDR3 sequences, roughly 11% being singletons. This specimen consisted of PBMCs from blood, obtained roughly 46 days after vaccination. The receptors shown here come from a man over 45 who received an inactivated influenza vaccine.

The chain recombines TRBV7-8 with TRBJ2-1, with 14 bases aligning to TRBD2. V was pared by 8 bases and J by 9 bases, with 9 bases of the junction left unmatched. This CDR3 is built from 15 residues. Germline loops: CDR1 SGHVS, CDR2 FQNEAQ. The CDR3 DNA sequence: TGTGCCAGCGAACCATGGGGGACTAGCGGGAGTGAGCAGTTCTTC. Residues: CASEPWGTSGSEQFF.

The sample holds a few counts of this clonotype. This sequence joins TRBV20-1 and TRBJ2-7, with TRBD2 identical over 10 bases. The CDR3 is 14 residues long. Trimming at V came to 1 base and at J to 4 bases, leaving 4 bases not matched to a gene. Germline V gene sequence: CDR1 DFQATT, CDR2 SNEGSKA (reference sequence). The CDR3 loop is CSARGIAGGYEQYF. The CDR3 region has the DNA TGCAGTGCTAGAGGAATAGCGGGGGGTTACGAGCAGTACTTC.

Details on this clonotype: A much larger clone differs from this one at a single base, so this may be a read error. The V gene is TRBV29-1, the J gene TRBJ2-5; D possibly matches TRBD1 or TRBD2 (5 bases each). This CDR3 comprises 14 residues. CDR1 is SQVTM and CDR2 is ANQGSEA in the germline V gene. CDR3 residues: CSVEVPPVGETQCF. The DNA of the CDR3 is TGCAGCGTTGAAGTTCCCCCGGTAGGGGAGACCCAGTGCTTC.

This clonotype was seen a few times. The J gene is TRBJ1-2, the V gene TRBV5-1, with 7 bases identical to TRBD1. Germline CDR1 and CDR2: SGHRS and YFSETQ. The CDR3 length is 16 residues. The V segment lost 4 bases and the J segment 0 bases; nucleotides outside the gene matches: 9. CDR3 coding DNA: TGCGCCAGCAGCCCTGGGACAGCGTCAGCTAACTATGGCTACACCTTC. Residues: CASSPGTASANYGYTF.

In its sample, this clonotype was seen many times. This chain joins TRBV4-3 and TRBJ2-1, with D perhaps matching TRBD1 (6 bases). Germline CDR1 reads LGHNA; CDR2 reads YSLEER. V lost 4 bases to trimming and J lost 4 bases, with 14 bases between them. The CDR3 is made up of 15 amino acids. The CDR3 DNA follows: TGCGCCAGCAGCCGGGCTTATGACAGGTACAATGAGCAGTTCTTC. Amino acid sequence: CASSRAYDRYNEQFF.

This rearrangement joins TRBV9 to TRBJ2-7; 10 bases align to TRBD2. Per germline, CDR1 SGDLS and CDR2 YYNGEE. V gave up 0 bases and J gave up 5 bases; unmatched junction bases: 5. This CDR3 comprises 15 residues. The CDR3 sequence is CASSVVPSGSHEQYF. The DNA of the CDR3 is TGTGCCAGCAGCGTAGTTCCTAGCGGGAGCCACGAGCAGTACTTC.

CDR3 sequence (DNA): TGTGCCAGCAGATCAAACGGCCGGGACAGGGAGGGCGAGCAGTTCTTC. Residues: CASRSNGRDREGEQFF. J is TRBJ2-7 and V is TRBV12-3 or TRBV12-4; 9 nucleotides match TRBD1. The end of the DNA fits TRBJ2-1 better, so the J call may be wrong. The CDR3 contains 16 residues.

This clonotype was detected ten times or more. This chain links TRBV5-6 with TRBJ2-3, with 7 bases matching TRBD2. This CDR3 is built from 17 residues. Germline values: CDR1 SGHDT, CDR2 YYEEEE. The trim removed 5 bases at V and 4 bases at J, leaving 16 bases unmatched. CDR3 sequence: CASSKVGNRGESDTQYF. CDR3 DNA: TGTGCCAGCAGTAAAGTCGGGAACCGGGGGGAGTCAGATACGCAGTATTTT.

The genes are TRBV20-1 and TRBJ2-1, with 10 bases lining up with TRBD2. J lost 10 bases, V lost 4 bases, and 4 bases had no gene match. Germline V CDR1 and CDR2: DFQATT, SNEGSKA (reference sequence). This CDR3 region has 12 residues. The CDR3 loop is CSAKAGGREQFF. The CDR3 DNA is TGCAGTGCTAAAGCGGGGGGGCGCGAGCAGTTCTTC.

V gene TRBV10-3 combines with J gene TRBJ2-7; D gene ambiguous. Between the trimmed V and J ends, which lost 4 bases and 5 bases, there was a span of 9 bases. The CDR3 has 12 residues. Germline V gene data show CDR1 as ENHRY and CDR2 as SYGVKD. DNA of the CDR3: TGTGCCATCAGTGTCCAGGCGGACGAGCAGTACTTC. Encoded protein: CAISVQADEQYF.

The rearrangement links TRBV5-5 to TRBJ2-3, with 7 nucleotides matching TRBD2. Germline CDR1 reads SGHKS; CDR2 reads YYEKEE (reference sequence). The ends lost 0 bases at V and 4 bases at J; junction bases unmatched: 8. CDR3 length: 16 residues. The DNA for the CDR3 is TGTGCCAGCAGCTTGGTGGGGGGGTCTGGTGCAGATACGCAGTATTTT. Encoded protein: CASSLVGGSGADTQYF.

V gene TRBV20-1 combines with J gene TRBJ2-3; 11 bases map to TRBD2. The CDR3 contains 15 residues. Germline CDR1 is DFQATT and CDR2 is SNEGSKA (reference sequence). Losses at the gene ends were 3 bases for V and 7 bases for J; bases not matched to a gene: 9. The DNA for the CDR3 is TGCAGTGCTAGCGGCCTAGCGGGGGGTGAGCATACGCAGTATTTT. Residues: CSASGLAGGEHTQYF.

In this sample, this clonotype turned up a few times. This chain links TRBV2 with TRBJ2-3; TRBD2 matches at 13 bases. This CDR3 has 15 residues. Trimming at V came to 6 bases and at J to 5 bases, leaving 5 bases not matched to a gene. Germline CDR1 SNHLY, CDR2 FYNNEI. The CDR3 loop reads CASSKLAGGKDTQYF. The CDR3 nucleotides read TGTGCCAGCAGCAAACTAGCGGGGGGGAAAGATACGCAGTATTTT. The entire variable domain, with the rest obtained from reference TRBV2 and TRBJ2-3, is as follows: EPEVTQTPSHQVTQMGQEVILRCVPISNHLYFYWYRQILGQKVEFLVSFYNNEISEKSEIFDDQFSVERPDGSNFTLKIRSTKLEDSAMYFCASSKLAGGKDTQYFGPGTRLTVL.

This clonotype was observed a few times. The CDR3: CAISVGSGPTYEQYF. DNA of the CDR3: TGTGCCATCAGTGTTGGTAGCGGCCCAACCTACGAGCAGTACTTC. The V and J genes are TRBV10-3 and TRBJ2-7; maybe TRBD2 (6 bases). CDR1 ENHRY and CDR2 SYGVKD come from the germline V gene. Between the trimmed V and J ends, which lost 4 bases and 2 bases, there was a span of 15 bases. There are 15 residues in the CDR3.

This clonotype came up many times. The chain combines TRBV13 with TRBJ2-4; 9 nucleotides line up with TRBD2. The CDR3 contains 14 residues. Germline V gene lookup returns CDR1 PRHDT and CDR2 FYEKMQ (reference sequence). J was trimmed by 4 bases and V by 3 bases; bases with no gene match: 1. The CDR3 DNA reads as TGTGCCAGCAGCTTGGGACTAGCTAAAAACATTCAGTACTTC. Encoded protein: CASSLGLAKNIQYF.

The V call is TRBV7-2, the J call TRBJ2-2; 10 nucleotides agree with TRBD1. Germline V gives CDR1 SGHTA, CDR2 FQGNSA. The CDR3 has 15 amino acids. V lost 1 base, J lost 6 bases, and 2 bases stayed unmatched. This chain's CDR3 is CASSLETGGSGELFF. CDR3 DNA: TGTGCCAGCAGCTTAGAGACAGGGGGCTCCGGGGAGCTGTTTTTT.

This chain uses TRBV5-5 with TRBJ2-7; D is perhaps TRBD1 (5 bases). The length of the CDR3 is 13 residues. Trimming stripped 3 bases from V and 6 bases from J, with 13 bases between. The germline V gene encodes CDR1 SGHKS and CDR2 YYEKEE (reference sequence). CDR3 in amino acids: CASSWEGVGEQYF. The CDR3 DNA follows: TGTGCCAGCAGCTGGGAAGGGGTAGGCGAGCAGTACTTC.

This clonotype came up a few times. The chain combines TRBV12-3 or TRBV12-4 with TRBJ1-2; D is unresolved. V lost 1 base and J 7 bases, leaving 13 bases between the germline ends. The length of the CDR3 is 14 residues. Here the CDR3 DNA reads TGTGCCAGCAGTTTAGGTGAAGGGAGGAGTGGCTACACCTTC. Its translation: CASSLGEGRSGYTF.

This clonotype was observed a handful of times. The chain carries TRBV6-5 and TRBJ2-1; weak D call: TRBD1 (5 bases). The V and J ends lost 0 bases and 12 bases respectively, with 18 bases between them. The germline V gene has CDR1 MNHEY and CDR2 SVGAGI. The length of the CDR3 is 15 residues. As DNA, the CDR3 is TGTGCCAGCAGTTACTCGATCTCCAGGGCCGGGCGGCAGTTCTTC. Its protein is CASSYSISRAGRQFF.

The sample holds a few counts of this clonotype. J is TRBJ2-5 and V is TRBV7-8; the match to TRBD2 covers 8 bases. The germline V gene has CDR1 SGHVS and CDR2 FQNEAQ. V was clipped by 2 bases and J by 4 bases; unmatched bases: 12. The CDR3 runs to 17 residues. The CDR3 DNA is TGTGCCAGCAGCTTAAGGCGGCTAGCGGGTGCTGGAGAGACCCAGTACTTC. The encoded protein is CASSLRRLAGAGETQYF.

The chain couples TRBV7-2 to TRBJ2-1; D uncertain. Germline CDR1 reads SGHTA; CDR2 reads FQGNSA. The CDR3 runs 14 residues. Trimming took off 1 base at V and 4 bases at J, with 8 bases between the two ends. Written as DNA, the CDR3 is TGTGCCAGCAGCTTAGGTATAGATTACAATGAGCAGTTCTTC. It is translated as CASSLGIDYNEQFF.

The chain combines TRBV27 with TRBJ2-1; D possibly uses TRBD1 or TRBD2 (5 bases each). The CDR3 runs to 17 residues. CDR1 is MNHEY and CDR2 is SMNVEV in the germline V gene (reference sequence). Trimming cost V 1 base and J 1 base, with 14 bases left between them. CDR3 loop: CASSLFGDGRSYNEQFF. The CDR3 region has the DNA TGTGCCAGCAGTTTATTCGGGGACGGTAGGTCCTACAATGAGCAGTTCTTC.

This clonotype was observed many times. This rearrangement joins TRBV12-3 or TRBV12-4 to TRBJ2-7, with D possibly called TRBD1 or TRBD2 (5 bases each). V was clipped by 2 bases and J by 0 bases, with 11 bases between them. The CDR3 totals 15 residues. Here the CDR3 DNA reads TGTGCCAGCAGTTTATATGGGACGGGCTCCTACGAGCAGTACTTC. Encoded protein: CASSLYGTGSYEQYF.

The rearrangement joins TRBV4-1 to TRBJ2-2; a weak D match, TRBD1 (6 bases). The CDR3 runs 17 residues. V lost 1 base to trimming and J lost 3 bases, with 15 bases between them. CDR1 and CDR2 from the germline V gene are MGHRA and YSYEKL. The CDR3 sequence: CASSQGGRTAYTGELFF. The CDR3 DNA follows: TGCGCCAGCAGCCAAGGGGGCCGGACAGCATACACCGGGGAGCTGTTTTTT.

V gene TRBV12-3 or TRBV12-4 combines with J gene TRBJ2-7; 11 bases are a match to TRBD1. With 6 bases clipped from V and 4 bases from J, the junction kept 14 bases outside the gene matches. The CDR3 length is 17 residues. The CDR3 spells CASSPGVYGTGGYEQYF. The CDR3 DNA is TGTGCCAGCAGCCCCGGGGTATACGGGACAGGGGGGTACGAGCAGTACTTC.

V gene TRBV7-2 combines with J gene TRBJ2-1; 11 bases match TRBD2. Per the germline V gene, CDR1 is SGHTA and CDR2 is FQGNSA. Trimming cost V 2 bases and J 3 bases; bases outside gene matches: 6. The CDR3 extends over 17 amino acids. CDR3 sequence reads: CASSLRSGTSGYNEQFF. In DNA, the CDR3 is TGTGCCAGCAGCTTAAGAAGTGGGACTAGCGGCTACAATGAGCAGTTCTTC.

V is TRBV30 and J is TRBJ1-1, with no clear D. V was clipped by 1 base and J by 2 bases, with 5 bases between them. This CDR3 is 12 amino acids long. Per germline, CDR1 GTSNPN and CDR2 SVGIG (reference sequence). CDR3 sequence: CAWSGYNTEAFF. CDR3 DNA: TGTGCCTGGAGTGGGTATAACACTGAAGCTTTCTTT.